What follows are 10 T cell receptor beta chains derived from one specimen sequenced in a study of T cells after posttransplantation cyclophosphamide. TCRdb keeps only in-frame clones here, not all; method: immunoSEQ multiplex PCR. The sample holds more than 25,000 clones, and no clone turns up only once. Specimen: PBMCs. The source is a man over 45 in good health, CMV-negative, and a related stem cell transplant donor.

This clone has only a few counts. This chain joins TRBV6-5 and TRBJ2-7, with 9 bases that match TRBD1. The germline V gene has CDR1 MNHEY and CDR2 SVGAGI. The ends lost 7 bases at V and 1 base at J; junction bases unmatched: 8. CDR3 length equals 15 residues. The CDR3 loop reads CASTEGTGSSYEQYF. The CDR3 coding sequence is TGTGCCAGCACTGAGGGGACAGGGAGTTCCTACGAGCAGTACTTC.

This clone was recorded at least ten times. This rearrangement joins TRBV6-1 to TRBJ1-4; 7 nucleotides line up with TRBD1. Germline CDR1 reads MNHNS; CDR2 reads SASEGT. The V segment lost 4 bases and the J segment 0 bases; nucleotides outside the gene matches: 5. The CDR3 covers 16 residues. The CDR3 protein is CASSGAGGATNEKLFF. The CDR3 DNA is TGTGCCAGCAGTGGGGCAGGGGGTGCAACTAATGAAAAACTGTTTTTT.

This chain links TRBV11-2 with TRBJ2-2; 8 bases line up with TRBD1. This CDR3 has 17 residues. Trimming removed 0 bases from V and 4 bases from J; junction bases left unmatched: 7. CDR1 and CDR2 from the germline V gene are SGHAT and FQNNGV. CDR3: CASSLDAGGMGTGELFF. The CDR3 bases are TGTGCCAGCAGCTTAGATGCAGGGGGCATGGGCACCGGGGAGCTGTTTTTT.

Ten or more counts support this clone. Here the CDR3 DNA reads TGTGCCAGTAGTATAAACTACGGGAGTAGCTACAATGAGCAGTTCTTC. Its protein product is CASSINYGSSYNEQFF. This chain joins TRBV19 and TRBJ2-1; TRBD2 might be the D (6 bases). The germline gives CDR1 LNHDA, CDR2 SQIVND (reference sequence). The CDR3 loop spans 16 amino acids. Trimming left V 2 bases short and J 3 bases short, with 14 bases between.

The sample holds many counts of this clone. This chain links TRBV9 with TRBJ1-2; 9 nucleotides match TRBD1. The V segment lost 3 bases and the J segment 7 bases; nucleotides outside the gene matches: 10. Per germline, CDR1 SGDLS and CDR2 YYNGEE. The CDR3 runs to 15 residues. CDR3 in DNA: TGTGCCAGCAGCGCTGGAGGGACAGGGAAATTTGGCTACACCTTC. This encodes CASSAGGTGKFGYTF.

This clone was found many times. The chain is built from TRBV7-7 and TRBJ2-2; D not certain. Trimming took 6 bases from V and 4 from J, leaving 9 bases between them. This CDR3 has 13 residues. Germline assignment: CDR1 SSHAT and CDR2 FNYEAQ (reference sequence). The CDR3 region is CASRRDSTGELFF. The DNA of the CDR3 is TGTGCCAGCAGACGAGATTCCACCGGGGAGCTGTTTTTT.

This clone was detected ten times or more. This chain uses TRBV30 with TRBJ2-7; no clear D gene. This CDR3 region has 12 residues. CDR1 is GTSNPN, CDR2 SVGIG, per germline (reference sequence). With 5 bases removed from V and 1 base from J, the gap between germline ends came to 9 bases. For the CDR3, the DNA is TGTGCCTGGGCCAGGATGTCCTACGAGCAGTACTTC. This codes for CAWARMSYEQYF.

This clone has at least ten counts. The chain employs TRBV6-5 and TRBJ1-2; 7 nucleotides line up with TRBD1. This CDR3 is built from 14 residues. Germline V gene lookup returns CDR1 MNHEY and CDR2 SVGAGI. Trimming at V came to 7 bases and at J to 5 bases, leaving 10 bases not matched to a gene. This chain's CDR3 is CASNSRGKRYGYTF. The CDR3 region has the DNA TGTGCCAGCAACAGCAGGGGGAAGAGGTATGGCTACACCTTC.

The sample holds many counts of this clone. The chain is built from TRBV11-2 and TRBJ2-7, with D possibly TRBD1 on 5 matching bases. The V end lost 7 bases, the J end lost 1 base, and 14 bases lay between the germline ends. The CDR3 has 14 amino acids. CDR1 and CDR2 (germline): SGHAT, FQNNGV. In DNA, the CDR3 is TGTGCCAGCAAACTGAATCAGGGTTCCTACGAGCAGTACTTC. Protein product: CASKLNQGSYEQYF.

In its sample, this clone was seen many times. V usage is TRBV6-1 and J usage is TRBJ2-7, with 13 nucleotides matching TRBD2. This CDR3 region has 15 residues. Germline trimming cut 7 bases from V and 5 bases from J; bases unmatched to any gene: 8. CDR1 MNHNS and CDR2 SASEGT come from the germline V gene. The CDR3 protein is CASINRLAGGNEQYF. Written as DNA, the CDR3 is TGTGCCAGCATTAATAGACTAGCGGGAGGCAACGAGCAGTACTTC.